This entry concerns a single T cell receptor (beta chain). TCRdb keeps only in-frame clones here, not all; method: immunoSEQ multiplex PCR. The sample includes about 340,000 clones, 80% to 90% of them seen just once. This specimen belongs to a study of blood T cell repertoires in COVID-19. Overall study context: PBMCs, B-cell-depleted T cells, or T cells were the source of the cDNA or gDNA that made up the material.

CDR1 SGHTA and CDR2 FQGTGA come from the germline V gene. The CDR3 runs 14 residues. The V gene end was trimmed by 4 bases and the J gene end by 0 bases; junction bases not matched to a gene: 0. Participant age was roughly 18 to 89 years, and participants resided in 24 US areas. Participants' reported clinical history set cohort assignment. The chain joins TRBV7-3 to TRBJ2-1; 7 bases are shared with TRBD2. This TCR derives from a middle-aged woman with acute COVID-19. The sample taken for sequencing was PBMCs or T cells enriched from blood (not recorded which). The CDR3 DNA is TGTGCCAGCAGCTCGGGAGGCTCCTACAATGAGCAGTTCTTC. Protein: CASSSGGSYNEQFF.